Sequencing of this TCR beta chain was carried out in a study of blood T cell repertoires in COVID-19. About the research overall: Sites across the United States, Italy and Spain contributed samples from acute and convalescent COVID-19. T cells, B-cell-depleted T cells, or PBMCs supplied cDNA or gDNA.

The CDR3 has 17 amino acids. After removal of 1 base from V and 9 bases from J, the junction contained 13 bases not matched to a gene. In germline, CDR1 is SGHVS, CDR2 FQNEAQ. Here immunoSEQ multiplex PCR was the method, and the copy in TCRdb shows in-frame clones only, minus some. This table has about 140,000 clones, under 90% appearing once. The V call is TRBV7-8, the J call TRBJ2-1; 9 nucleotides line up with TRBD2. The sample consisted of peripheral blood. This receptor was obtained from a human donor in a cohort sampled during active COVID-19. The CDR3: CASSLDPLAGREGEQFF. The CDR3 region has the DNA TGTGCCAGCAGCTTAGACCCCCTAGCGGGAAGGGAGGGTGAGCAGTTCTTC.